The 11 T cell receptor beta chains reported below all come from one sample, sequenced in a study of blood T cell repertoires in COVID-19. Repertoires were generated with immunoSEQ multiplex PCR, while TCRdb's copy carries only in-frame clones and drops some. The table shows some 90,000 clones, with roughly 87% occurring only once. Sequenced sample: peripheral blood. The source of these receptors is a man aged 50-60 years with acute or convalescent COVID-19.

V and J are TRBV6-6 and TRBJ1-2; perhaps TRBD1 as D (5 bases). V gave up 2 bases and J gave up 8 bases, with 21 bases separating them. Germline values: CDR1 MNHNY, CDR2 SVGAGI (reference sequence). CDR3 size: 16 residues. The CDR3 spells CASSYTPEGLLSGYTF. The DNA of the CDR3 is TGTGCCAGCAGTTACACCCCGGAGGGGCTCCTCAGCGGCTACACCTTC.

The CDR3 here is CASSQGGRGYTF. CDR3 DNA sequence: TGTGCCAGCAGCCAAGGGGGGAGGGGCTACACCTTC. The chain combines TRBV3-1 (or the pseudogene TRBV3-2) with TRBJ1-2; perhaps TRBD1 as D (5 bases). Trimming stripped 1 base from V and 8 bases from J, with 8 bases between. Germline V gene lookup returns CDR1 LGHDT and CDR2 YNNKEL (reference sequence). The length of the CDR3 is 12 residues.

Note on this clone: The germline gene is not matched at one end of the junction; a read error may be the cause. The V and J genes are TRBV9 and TRBJ2-5, with D maybe TRBD1 (6 bases). Germline-derived CDR1 and CDR2 are SGDLS and YYNGEE. This CDR3 is 14 amino acids long. This chain's CDR3 is CTSSANTGQETQYF. The CDR3 DNA is TGTACCAGCAGCGCGAATACAGGGCAAGAGACCCAGTACTTC.

The sample holds one count of this clone. The J gene is TRBJ1-1, the V gene TRBV3-1 (or the pseudogene TRBV3-2), with D perhaps matching TRBD1 (5 bases). This CDR3 region has 13 residues. CDR1 and CDR2 (germline): LGHDT, YNNKEL (reference sequence). V gave up 1 base and J gave up 7 bases, with 10 bases separating them. The CDR3, as DNA: TGTGCCAGCAGCCAAGTGGGGGGAGGTGAAGCTTTCTTT. As protein: CASSQVGGGEAFF.

The chain recombines TRBV7-8 with TRBJ2-3; TRBD2 matches 9 bases. The CDR3 length is 17 residues. V dropped 2 bases and J dropped 2; count of bases not matched to a gene: 8. Germline V gene lookup returns CDR1 SGHVS and CDR2 FQNEAQ. The CDR3 region has the DNA TGTGCCAGCAGCTTAAGAGTGGGCGGGGGGGCCACAGATACGCAGTATTTT. This translates into CASSLRVGGGATDTQYF.

The V gene is TRBV28, the J gene TRBJ2-3; possibly TRBD2 for D (5 bases). The CDR3 contains 14 residues. Germline V gene data show CDR1 as MDHEN and CDR2 as SYDVKM. V was clipped by 6 bases and J by 2 bases, with 12 bases between them. DNA for the CDR3: TGTGCCAGCAGCTCCAGCGGAGTCACAGATACGCAGTATTTT. Translation: CASSSSGVTDTQYF.

This clone was detected only once. The chain uses TRBV4-3 and TRBJ2-5, with 8 positions matching TRBD2. This CDR3 is built from 16 residues. With 6 bases clipped from V and 4 bases from J, the junction kept 13 bases outside the gene matches. CDR1 is LGHNA, CDR2 YSLEER, per germline. This chain's CDR3 is CASSRTFTRGAETQYF. CDR3 in DNA: TGCGCCAGCAGTCGGACCTTTACGCGGGGGGCAGAGACCCAGTACTTC.

Comments on this clone: Other DNA sequences within the sample encode an identical CDR3. V gene TRBV6-1 combines with J gene TRBJ1-1; no clear D gene. The germline V gene encodes CDR1 MNHNS and CDR2 SASEGT. Trimming pared 1 base from V and 6 bases from J, leaving 3 bases between. This CDR3 has 11 residues. The CDR3 loop is CASSEVAEAFF. CDR3 nucleotide sequence: TGTGCCAGCAGTGAAGTCGCTGAAGCTTTCTTT.

The V call is TRBV29-1, the J call TRBJ2-7; D uncertain. V was trimmed by 6 bases and J by 2 bases, leaving 11 bases between them. Germline-derived CDR1 and CDR2 are SQVTM and ANQGSEA. This CDR3 contains 12 residues. The chain's CDR3 is CSVLTEAYEQYF. The CDR3 DNA follows: TGCAGCGTGTTAACAGAAGCCTACGAGCAGTACTTC.

This chain uses TRBV7-3 with TRBJ2-1; a weak D match, TRBD2 (5 bases). This CDR3 has 13 amino acids. From germline, CDR1 is SGHTA and CDR2 FQGTGA. Trimming removed 2 bases at V and 5 bases at J, with 7 bases between. This CDR3 is CASSLSGNNEQFF. The DNA for the CDR3 is TGTGCCAGCAGCTTATCCGGGAACAATGAGCAGTTCTTC.

The chain recombines TRBV28 with TRBJ1-4; 9 bases align to TRBD1. Per germline, CDR1 MDHEN and CDR2 SYDVKM. CDR3 length equals 14 residues. V dropped 5 bases and J dropped 8; count of bases not matched to a gene: 6. CDR3 DNA: TGTGCCAGCAGTCGGACAGGGGTAAGGGAAAAACTGTTTTTT. It translates to CASSRTGVREKLFF.